What follows are 14 T cell receptor beta chains derived from one specimen sequenced in a study of regulatory T cells in long-lasting Graves disease. Libraries of TCR beta came from iRepertoire HTBI primers plus Arm-PCR of CDR3 regions. TCRdb fed the multiplex PCR reads into MiXCR, producing one record per CDR3 protein. There are around 320,000 distinct CDR3 sequences in the sample; 16% occur only once, and roughly 29% lies in the top ten. Time point specified: newly diagnosed GD, antithyroid drugs for less than 3 months. Generation of the TCR library employed RNA extracted from PBMCs. These data also formed part of another study, on T cells in Graves' hyperthyroidism and ophthalmopathy.

This specimen was peripheral blood mononuclear cells (PBMCs), taken at new diagnosis, from a patient treated with antithyroid drugs. These TCRs come from a man aged 35 to 55 with Graves disease.

This clonotype was counted a few times. The rearrangement joins TRBV12-3 or TRBV12-4 to TRBJ2-3; 8 positions agree with TRBD1. V trimming: 4 bases; J trimming: 4 bases; junction bases outside the gene matches: 4. The CDR3 is 14 residues long. The CDR3 DNA follows: TGTGCCAGCAGTTCAGGACAGGGCCCAGATACGCAGTATTTT. Its translation: CASSSGQGPDTQYF.

CDR3 protein: CASSHMRDMNTEAFF. The CDR3 DNA follows: TGCGCCAGCAGCCATATGCGGGACATGAACACTGAAGCTTTCTTT. This rearrangement joins TRBV4-1 to TRBJ1-1; TRBD1 is a possible D gene (6 bases). There are 15 residues in the CDR3. The V end lost 3 bases, the J end lost 0 bases, and 11 bases lay between the germline ends. The germline V gene has CDR1 MGHRA and CDR2 YSYEKL.

This clonotype was recorded at least ten times. The chain couples TRBV4-1 to TRBJ1-5, with 7 bases aligning to TRBD1. The germline CDR1 and CDR2 sequences are MGHRA and YSYEKL. With 2 bases clipped from V and 3 bases from J, the junction kept 4 bases outside the gene matches. There are 15 residues in the CDR3. DNA of the CDR3: TGCGCCAGCAGCCAACTACAGGGGTACAATCAGCCCCAGCATTTT. Its translation is CASSQLQGYNQPQHF.

This clonotype was detected a few times. A much larger clonotype is one base distant, so this may be a read error. CDR3: CAWSADMGGTANEQFF. CDR3 nucleotide sequence: TGTGCCTGGAGTGCGGATATGGGCGGGACAGCTAATGAGCAGTTCTTC. This chain joins TRBV30 and TRBJ2-1; tentatively, D is TRBD1 (7 bases). This CDR3 comprises 16 residues. Trimming pared 1 base from V and 7 bases from J, leaving 20 bases between. Germline CDR1 GTSNPN, CDR2 SVGIG (reference sequence).

This clonotype was seen repeatedly, ten times or more. The V and J genes are TRBV28 and TRBJ1-2; D possibly corresponds to TRBD1 (6 bases). The V gene lost 3 bases and the J gene lost 0 bases, with 8 bases spanning the gap. Looked up from germline, CDR1 is MDHEN and CDR2 is SYDVKM. CDR3 length: 14 amino acids. CDR3 DNA: TGTGCCAGCAGTTTGAGACAGGCTAACTATGGCTACACCTTC. Protein sequence: CASSLRQANYGYTF.

This clonotype was recorded at least ten times. This chain connects TRBV12-3 or TRBV12-4 to TRBJ1-1; D remains ambiguous. The CDR3 covers 12 residues. V shed 6 bases and J shed 5 bases, with 10 bases lying between them. As DNA, the CDR3 is TGTGCCAGCAGGAGGGAAGGGACTGAAGCTTTCTTT. Its translation: CASRREGTEAFF.

This clonotype showed up just a few times. This sequence joins TRBV5-6 and TRBJ1-3; unclear D gene. The germline CDR1 and CDR2 sequences are SGHDT and YYEEEE. The CDR3 loop spans 13 amino acids. Trimming shortened V by 4 bases and J by 2 bases, and 7 bases separated the two germline ends. The CDR3 bases are TGTGCCAGCAGCCGCGGGACTGGAAACACCATATATTTT. Translation: CASSRGTGNTIYF.

This clonotype was counted only a few times. The CDR3 bases are TGTGCCAGCAGCTTTGACAGTTTCAATCAGCCCCAGCATTTT. This sequence encodes CASSFDSFNQPQHF. This sequence joins TRBV7-2 and TRBJ1-5, with a possible D match to TRBD1 (5 bases). Trimming removed 3 bases at V and 3 bases at J, with 9 bases between. The CDR3 runs 14 residues. CDR1 SGHTA and CDR2 FQGNSA come from the germline V gene.

This clonotype was observed at least ten times. The CDR3, as DNA: TGTGCCAGCACACCTCATCGGAGCGTCCCAGATACGCAGTATTTT. Translated: CASTPHRSVPDTQYF. The chain couples TRBV28 to TRBJ2-3; D is unclear. CDR3 length: 15 amino acids. V was shortened by 7 bases and J by 4 bases, with 18 bases between the two germline ends. CDR1 is MDHEN and CDR2 is SYDVKM in the germline V gene.

This rearrangement joins TRBV7-2 to TRBJ2-5; 9 positions match TRBD2. Germline V CDR1 and CDR2: SGHTA, FQGNSA. There are 18 residues in the CDR3. Germline trimming cut 5 bases from V and 1 base from J; bases unmatched to any gene: 14. CDR3 in amino acids: CASSLPPGTSSLQETQYF. DNA for the CDR3: TGTGCCAGCAGCCTACCCCCCGGGACTAGCTCTCTCCAAGAGACCCAGTACTTC.

The chain carries TRBV19 and TRBJ1-3; TRBD1 is a possible D gene (6 bases). V lost 2 bases to trimming and J lost 4 bases, with 15 bases between them. Looked up from germline, CDR1 is LNHDA and CDR2 is SQIVND (reference sequence). This CDR3 has 16 residues. Here the CDR3 DNA reads TGTGCCAGTAGTATATTTTGGGGGGCGTCCGGAAACACCATATATTTT. Amino acid sequence: CASSIFWGASGNTIYF.

This clonotype has ten or more counts. The chain couples TRBV2 to TRBJ1-6; 7 bases are shared with TRBD1. The CDR3 sequence is 14 residues long. V lost 7 bases, J lost 10 bases, and 10 bases stayed unmatched. The germline CDR1 and CDR2 sequences are SNHLY and FYNNEI. CDR3 protein: CASTEFRGRSPLHF. CDR3 sequence (DNA): TGTGCCAGCACGGAATTCAGGGGGAGGTCACCCCTCCACTTT. Together with reference TRBV2 and TRBJ1-6, the CDR3 gives the full variable domain: EPEVTQTPSHQVTQMGQEVILRCVPISNHLYFYWYRQILGQKVEFLVSFYNNEISEKSEIFDDQFSVERPDGSNFTLKIRSTKLEDSAMYFCASTEFRGRSPLHFGNGTRLTVT.

This clonotype was found a few times. This chain links TRBV20-1 with TRBJ1-2; 10 nucleotides align to TRBD1. With V trimmed by 4 bases and J by 7 bases, 9 bases remained unmatched. The CDR3 loop spans 14 amino acids. Germline V gives CDR1 DFQATT, CDR2 SNEGSKA (reference sequence). The CDR3, as DNA: TGCAGTGCTAAAGGACAGGGGGAAGTAGGTGGCTACACCTTC. Its translation: CSAKGQGEVGGYTF.

This clonotype has at least ten counts. This chain links TRBV12-3 or TRBV12-4 with TRBJ2-2; 7 bases agree with TRBD1. Losses at the gene ends were 6 bases for V and 6 bases for J; bases not matched to a gene: 10. This CDR3 spans 15 amino acids. The DNA of the CDR3 is TGTGCCAGCAGCATGAGACAGGGATACGCCGGGGAGCTGTTTTTT. As protein: CASSMRQGYAGELFF.